This T cell receptor (beta chain) is from a study of blood T cells in healthy people across ages. Trimming took 5 bases from V and 11 from J, leaving 19 bases between them. This CDR3 has 14 amino acids. The second PCR ran about 6 to 12 cycles with a sample-barcoded 5' primer and J-beta primers. With 12 random nucleotides, a template-switch adaptor tagged each individual cDNA molecule. TCRdb called the 5' RACE reads again in MiXCR, with one record for every CDR3 protein. The sample carries about 1.1 million distinct CDR3 sequences, under 40% recorded once. The source is a man between 18 and 35 years old in good health. The sequencing input was blood. The chain combines TRBV12-3 or TRBV12-4 with TRBJ1-5, with D tentatively TRBD1 (5 bases). The CDR3 here is CASSPLDREETQHF. The CDR3 DNA reads TGTGCCAGCAGTCCCCTTGACAGAGAAGAGACCCAGCATTTT.